This T cell receptor (beta chain) was captured by sequencing in a study of T cells in Graves' hyperthyroidism and ophthalmopathy. There are many counts of this clonotype. No antigen is known for it. First hyperthyroidism diagnosis is when the blood sample was obtained, before any ophthalmopathy symptoms. An approximately 10 ml volume of fresh peripheral blood provided the PBMCs. Study-wide points: Appearing also in blood were most of the thyroid clonotypes expanded above 0.001. Ophthalmopathy could be told apart from stable hyperthyroidism with a 13 V-J model.

TCR beta CDR3 regions were amplified from RNA transcripts. RT-PCR in the first round (using the HTBI primer set) targeted the TCR CDR3. TCRdb processed the multiplex PCR reads anew with MiXCR; each CDR3 protein has one entry. The sample includes nearly 600,000 distinct CDR3 sequences, approximately 15% of them seen just once. In germline, CDR1 is SNHLY, CDR2 FYNNEI. After removal of 6 bases from V and 3 bases from J, the junction contained 5 bases not matched to a gene. The CDR3 covers 14 residues. The sequence came from a woman aged 25-40 years with Graves' hyperthyroidism that later progressed to Graves' ophthalmopathy. Specimen: blood. This chain connects TRBV2 to TRBJ1-5; TRBD1 matches 7 bases. DNA of the CDR3: TGTGCCAGCAGCCCACAGGGGATCAATCAGCCCCAGCATTTT. It specifies CASSPQGINQPQHF.